The 3 T cell receptor beta chains reported below all come from one sample, sequenced in a study of T cells in tuberculosis (dated by TCRdb to between 2018 and 2020). Library creation used the immunoSEQ multiplex PCR assay. TCRdb's version of the immuneACCESS table is confined to in-frame rearrangements and falls short of the full clone set. An unresolved V gene accounts for under half of the shortfall where checked; the remainder is of unknown origin. The sample has around 45,000 clones on record, less than 95% of them singletons. About 2% of the sample is held by the ten biggest clonotypes. Sequencing was carried out using PBMCs. The source of these receptors is a donor between 10 and 35 years old with latent tuberculosis or without tuberculosis infection. Some clones in this sample may be carry-over from other donors' samples.

This chain joins TRBV6-5 and TRBJ1-5, with D possibly TRBD1 on 6 matching bases. The CDR3 runs to 14 residues. The germline gives CDR1 MNHEY, CDR2 SVGAGI. Between the trimmed V and J ends, which lost 0 bases and 6 bases, there was a span of 9 bases. Written as DNA, the CDR3 is TGTGCCAGCAGTTACTCGGGGGCACCTCAGCCCCAGCATTTT. This translates into CASSYSGAPQPQHF.

The chain combines TRBV27 with TRBJ2-2; 7 bases line up with TRBD1. V shed 7 bases, J shed 4 bases, and the junction held 21 bases outside the gene matches. Looked up from germline, CDR1 is MNHEY and CDR2 is SMNVEV (reference sequence). This CDR3 contains 19 residues. DNA of the CDR3: TGTGCCAGCACCCCAAACTTAAAAACAGGGGTCCTTTTCACCGGGGAGCTGTTTTTT. It yields the protein CASTPNLKTGVLFTGELFF.

This sequence joins TRBV5-6 and TRBJ2-3, with a possible D match to TRBD2 (6 bases). Trimming took off 5 bases at V and 6 bases at J, with 16 bases between the two ends. The CDR3 is 14 residues long. Germline V gives CDR1 SGHDT, CDR2 YYEEEE. In DNA, the CDR3 is TGTGCCAGCAGGATCTATGGGGCGGGGGATACGCAGTATTTT. Residues: CASRIYGAGDTQYF. Complete variable domain (other parts from reference TRBV5-6 and TRBJ2-3): DAGVTQSPTHLIKTRGQQVTLRCSPKSGHDTVSWYQQALGQGPQFIFQYYEEEERQRGNFPDRFSGHQFPNYSSELNVNALLLGDSALYLCASRIYGAGDTQYFGPGTRLTVL.